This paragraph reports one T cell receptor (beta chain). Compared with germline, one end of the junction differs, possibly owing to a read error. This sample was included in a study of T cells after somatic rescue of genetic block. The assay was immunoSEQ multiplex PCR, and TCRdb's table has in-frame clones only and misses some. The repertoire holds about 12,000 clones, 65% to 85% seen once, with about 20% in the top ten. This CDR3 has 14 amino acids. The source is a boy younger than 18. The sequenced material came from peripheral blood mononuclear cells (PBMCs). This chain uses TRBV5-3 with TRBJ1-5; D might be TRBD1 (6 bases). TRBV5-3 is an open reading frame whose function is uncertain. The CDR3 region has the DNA TGTGCCAGCAGCTTGACAGGCACTCATCAGCCCCAGCATTTT. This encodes CASSLTGTHQPQHF.